The next 11 T cell receptor beta chains were all read from a single sample in a study of blood T cell repertoires in COVID-19. Produced via immunoSEQ multiplex PCR; TCRdb's table is partial and in-frame only. This sample yields fewer than 35,000 clones, of which roughly 87% are seen a single time; roughly 14% belongs to the top ten. The sequencing sample was made of peripheral blood. The source is a human donor in a cohort sampled during active COVID-19. The donor label of this sample is uncertain.

V is TRBV6-5 and J is TRBJ2-7, with D possibly TRBD2 on 6 matching bases. The CDR3 runs to 15 residues. The ends were cut back, 6 bases at V and 0 bases at J, with 15 bases in the middle. Germline V lookup: CDR1 MNHEY, CDR2 SVGAGI. The CDR3 loop reads CASSGSGRNSYEQYF. CDR3 in DNA: TGTGCCAGCAGCGGATCAGGGAGGAACTCCTACGAGCAGTACTTC.

J is TRBJ2-7 and V is TRBV23-1; D unresolved. TRBV23-1 is noted as an ORF with a role that remains uncertain. There are 16 residues in the CDR3. The V end was cut by 0 bases, the J end by 0 bases, with 12 bases between. CDR3 coding DNA: TGCGCCAGCAGTCAATCCGCAGGTTACCGCTCCTACGAGCAGTACTTC. Translating gives CASSQSAGYRSYEQYF.

This sequence joins TRBV7-9 and TRBJ2-3, with 10 positions matching TRBD1. J lost 6 bases, V lost 1 base, and 7 bases had no gene match. This CDR3 comprises 16 residues. In germline, CDR1 is SEHNR, CDR2 FQNEAQ (reference sequence). The CDR3 protein is CASSLGRQGAGDTQYF. For the CDR3, the DNA is TGTGCCAGCAGCTTAGGGAGACAGGGGGCAGGGGATACGCAGTATTTT.

CDR3 sequence (DNA): TGTGCCAGCAGTTACAGGACAGGGGCGTTTGAAGCTTTCTTT. Its protein is CASSYRTGAFEAFF. The chain uses TRBV6-5 and TRBJ1-1, with 9 bases matching TRBD1. Germline loops: CDR1 MNHEY, CDR2 SVGAGI. The CDR3 runs 14 residues. The V gene end was trimmed by 2 bases and the J gene end by 7 bases; junction bases not matched to a gene: 5.

The chain is built from TRBV7-2 and TRBJ2-1; 8 bases align to TRBD1. CDR3 length: 13 amino acids. V lost 4 bases, J lost 10 bases, and 6 bases stayed unmatched. In germline, CDR1 is SGHTA, CDR2 FQGNSA. DNA of the CDR3: TGTGCCAGCAGCTGGACAGGGTTCGGAGAGCAGTTCTTC. Its protein product is CASSWTGFGEQFF.

V usage is TRBV29-1 and J usage is TRBJ2-3; 10 bases map to TRBD1. Trimming cost V 5 bases and J 1 base; bases outside gene matches: 6. This CDR3 region has 15 residues. The germline gives CDR1 SQVTM, CDR2 ANQGSEA. CDR3 in amino acids: CSVSRGTGGTDTQYF. CDR3 DNA: TGCAGCGTTTCAAGGGGGACAGGGGGCACAGATACGCAGTATTTT.

The gene calls are TRBV12-3 or TRBV12-4 and TRBJ1-5; D remains unclear. V shed 5 bases and J shed 4 bases, with 9 bases lying between them. CDR3 length: 13 amino acids. The CDR3 loop is CASSPIDNQPQHF. The CDR3 DNA reads TGTGCCAGCAGTCCCATAGATAATCAGCCCCAGCATTTT.

This chain connects TRBV18 to TRBJ2-5; a weak D match, TRBD1 (5 bases). This CDR3 is 15 amino acids long. Germline V gene data show CDR1 as KGHSH and CDR2 as LQKENI. V was pared by 0 bases and J by 4 bases, with 12 bases between. Here the CDR3 reads CASSPPTGVRETQYF. The CDR3 DNA is TGTGCCAGCTCACCACCCACAGGAGTCCGAGAGACCCAGTACTTC. The full variable domain, its missing parts supplied by reference TRBV18 and TRBJ2-5, is NAGVMQNPRHLVRRRGQEARLRCSPMKGHSHVYWYRQLPEEGLKFMVYLQKENIIDESGMPKERFSAEFPKEGPSILRIQQVVRGDSAAYFCASSPPTGVRETQYFGPGTRLLVL.

This clone was seen a handful of times. V is TRBV19 and J is TRBJ1-1; D is undetermined. V shed 2 bases and J shed 6 bases, with 16 bases lying between them. From germline, CDR1 is LNHDA and CDR2 SQIVND (reference sequence). The CDR3 spans 15 residues. CDR3 nucleotide sequence: TGTGCCAGTAGTATAAATAGTCGGGGTCGGCCTGAAGCTTTCTTT. Amino acid sequence: CASSINSRGRPEAFF. Based on the CDR3 plus reference TRBV19 and TRBJ1-1, the full variable domain is DGGITQSPKYLFRKEGQNVTLSCEQNLNHDAMYWYRQDPGQGLRLIYYSQIVNDFQKGDIAEGYSVSREKKESFPLTVTSAQKNPTAFYLCASSINSRGRPEAFFGQGTRLTVV.

The rearrangement links TRBV20-1 to TRBJ1-2, with D possibly TRBD1 on 5 matching bases. The germline CDR1 and CDR2 sequences are DFQATT and SNEGSKA (reference sequence). With 5 bases removed from V and 0 bases from J, the gap between germline ends came to 13 bases. The CDR3 has 14 residues. CDR3 DNA: TGCAGTGCTGGTGACAGTCTTTCTAACTATGGCTACACCTTC. This encodes CSAGDSLSNYGYTF.

The chain couples TRBV6-5 to TRBJ1-5; a weak D match, TRBD1 (6 bases). Germline V lookup: CDR1 MNHEY, CDR2 SVGAGI. Trimming took 7 bases from V and 0 from J, leaving 10 bases between them. The CDR3 has 14 amino acids. In DNA, the CDR3 is TGTGCCAGCAAGGACAGAAATAGCAATCAGCCCCAGCATTTT. This translates into CASKDRNSNQPQHF.